A selection of T cell receptor beta chains follows, all from one sample in a study of cytomegalovirus exposure and HLA in healthy donors. Sequenced by immunoSEQ multiplex PCR; TCRdb stores in-frame clones only, minus some. The sample records some 140,000 clones, approximately 60% being singletons. The sequencing sample was made of PBMCs. These receptors originate from a human donor in good health. The CDR3 runs from the conserved cysteine through the conserved F or W. A D gene is named only where the DNA matches it firmly. A row's size may be missing; if present it is once, few, many or a size class.

V gene	CDR3 length	J gene	D gene	clone size	CDR3 DNA	CDR3 protein
TRBV12-5	14	TRBJ2-3	-	-	TGTGCTAGTGGTTTGGGCAGGGCCACAGATACGCAGTATTTT	CASGLGRATDTQYF
TRBV28	11	TRBJ2-4	-	-	TGTGCCAGCAGTCTGCGCGGGGCTGTGTACTTC	CASSLRGAVYF
TRBV2	13	TRBJ2-7	-	-	TGTGCCAGCGGGCAGGGGCGCTCCTACGAGCAGTACTTC	CASGQGRSYEQYF
TRBV5-6	16	TRBJ2-1	TRBD2	-	TGTGCCAGCAGCTTGTTAGCGGGATCTACCTACAATGAGCAGTTCTTC	CASSLLAGSTYNEQFF
TRBV27	15	TRBJ1-5	-	once	TGTGCCAGCAGTCCCAGAGCCGGGTTCAATCAGCCCCAGCATTTT	CASSPRAGFNQPQHF
TRBV7-3	15	TRBJ2-5	TRBD2	-	TGTGCCAGCAGCGACGGGACTAGCGGGCAAGAGACCCAGTACTTC	CASSDGTSGQETQYF
TRBV2	14	TRBJ2-1	TRBD2	few	TGTGCCAGCAGTTCTAGCGGGAGTTTGGATGAGCAGTTCTTC	CASSSSGSLDEQFF
TRBV5-1	15	TRBJ2-2	-	-	TGCGCCAGCAGCTTTAGTCCGATCAACACCGGGGAGCTGTTTTTT	CASSFSPINTGELFF
TRBV27	14	TRBJ2-7	TRBD1	-	TGTGCCAGCAGTATGGACAGGGGCGGCTACGAGCAGTACTTC	CASSMDRGGYEQYF
TRBV4-1	16	TRBJ2-2	TRBD1	-	TGCGCCAGCAGCCTCGGACAGGGACCGAACACCGGGGAGCTGTTTTTT	CASSLGQGPNTGELFF
TRBV7-2	12	TRBJ1-2	-	few	TGTGCCAGCAGCTTAGAAGGAGATGGCTACACCTTC	CASSLEGDGYTF
TRBV19	14	TRBJ2-1	-	-	TGTGCCAGTAGTGTCAACTCCAGGGACAATGAGCAGTTCTTC	CASSVNSRDNEQFF
TRBV11-2	15	TRBJ2-2	-	-	TGTGCCAGCAGCACAGGGACCGCGAACACCGGGGAGCTGTTTTTT	CASSTGTANTGELFF
TRBV28	14	TRBJ2-7	-	once	TGTGCCAGCCTCGAACGGGGTAGCTCCTACGAGCAGTACTTC	CASLERGSSYEQYF
TRBV6-8	14	TRBJ1-5	TRBD1	-	TGTGCCAGCAGCTCCGACAGGGGACGGCAGCCCCAGCATTTT	CASSSDRGRQPQHF
TRBV7-2	12	TRBJ1-5	-	-	TGTGCCAGCAGCTCGACAGGTCCGCCCCAGCATTTT	CASSSTGPPQHF
TRBV11-3	15	TRBJ2-6	-	-	TGTGCCAGCAGCTTAGCTCTCTCTGGGGCCAACGTCCTGACTTTC	CASSLALSGANVLTF
TRBV7-2	15	TRBJ2-3	-	-	TGTGCCAGCAGCTTAGTTGGGCAGAGCACAGATACGCAGTATTTT	CASSLVGQSTDTQYF
TRBV14	13	TRBJ2-7	-	-	TGTGCCAGCAGCCAAGGTCCCCTCGGGAAGCAGTACTTC	CASSQGPLGKQYF
TRBV2	14	TRBJ2-5	TRBD2	-	TGTGCCAGCAGTCACAAAACTAGCGGGGAGACCCAGTACTTC	CASSHKTSGETQYF
TRBV14	17	TRBJ2-7	TRBD1	-	TGTGCCAGCAGCCAAGATGCCCATAGGGACAGGGCCTACGAGCAGTACTTC	CASSQDAHRDRAYEQYF
TRBV19	15	TRBJ1-1	TRBD1	-	TGTGCCAGCCTGCCAGATCAGGGGGCTGGCACTGAAGCTTTCTTT	CASLPDQGAGTEAFF
TRBV11-3	15	TRBJ2-3	-	-	TGTGCCAGCAGCTTTTTGGGAGATGTCACAGATACGCAGTATTTT	CASSFLGDVTDTQYF